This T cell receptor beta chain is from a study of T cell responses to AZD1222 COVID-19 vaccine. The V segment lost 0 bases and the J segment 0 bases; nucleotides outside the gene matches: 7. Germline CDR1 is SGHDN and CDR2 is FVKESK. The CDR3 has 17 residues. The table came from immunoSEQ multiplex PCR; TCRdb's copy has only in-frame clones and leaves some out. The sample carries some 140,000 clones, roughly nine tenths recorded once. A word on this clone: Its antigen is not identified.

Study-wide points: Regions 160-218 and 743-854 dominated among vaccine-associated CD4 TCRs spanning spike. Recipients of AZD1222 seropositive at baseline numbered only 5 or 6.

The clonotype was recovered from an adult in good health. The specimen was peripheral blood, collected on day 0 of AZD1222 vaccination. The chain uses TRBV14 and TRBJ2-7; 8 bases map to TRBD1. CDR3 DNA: TGTGCCAGCAGCCAAGAAATACTCGGGACAGGCTCCTACGAGCAGTACTTC. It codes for CASSQEILGTGSYEQYF.